A selection of T cell receptor beta chains follows, all from one sample in a study of cytomegalovirus exposure and HLA in healthy donors. Profiled with immunoSEQ multiplex PCR; TCRdb holds only in-frame clones, not every one. The sample carries approximately 130,000 clones, 80% recorded once. Input material: PBMCs. All receptors derive from a woman aged 40 to 50 in good health and CMV-seronegative. Each CDR3 is given with its conserved first and last residue. D genes are given only for firm matches. Clone size, where shown, is once, few, many, or a class for clones that have expanded.

clone_size,j_call,d_call,v_call,cdr3_length,cdr3_aa,cdr3_nt
.,TRBJ1-1,.,TRBV27,11,CASSSGRRAFF,TGTGCCAGCAGTTCAGGGCGTCGAGCTTTCTTT
.,TRBJ1-2,.,TRBV29-1,13,CSVDTGLRNGYTF,TGCAGCGTTGATACAGGGTTAAGAAATGGCTACACCTTC
few,TRBJ1-4,.,TRBV18,15,CASSSSTVEREKLFF,TGTGCCAGCTCATCTTCGACAGTAGAAAGAGAAAAACTGTTTTTT
.,TRBJ1-2,.,TRBV7-9,11,CASSSYYGYTF,TGTGCCAGCAGCTCTTACTATGGCTACACCTTC
.,TRBJ2-3,TRBD2,TRBV4-2,17,CASSQDWPAGPTDTQYF,TGTGCCAGCAGCCAAGATTGGCCAGCGGGACCCACAGATACGCAGTATTTT
few,TRBJ1-1,.,TRBV6-5,13,CASSYELVTEAFF,TGTGCCAGCAGTTACGAGTTGGTTACTGAAGCTTTCTTT
.,TRBJ1-3,.,TRBV19,16,CASSLNRASFGNTIYF,TGTGCCAGTAGTCTTAACAGGGCAAGCTTCGGAAACACCATATATTTT
.,TRBJ1-1,TRBD1,TRBV5-1,16,CASSRTGGAGDTEAFF,TGCGCCAGCAGCCGGACAGGGGGCGCCGGGGACACTGAAGCTTTCTTT
.,TRBJ2-4,.,TRBV7-2,14,CASSLWESGNIQYF,TGTGCCAGCAGCTTGTGGGAGTCGGGAAACATTCAGTACTTC
.,TRBJ2-7,TRBD2,TRBV27,15,CASRIRAGGQYEQYF,TGTGCCAGCAGGATTAGAGCGGGAGGTCAGTACGAGCAGTACTTC
few,TRBJ2-3,.,TRBV4-1,16,CASSQDQGFGTDTQYF,TGCGCCAGCAGCCAAGATCAGGGGTTTGGCACAGATACGCAGTATTTT
.,TRBJ1-6,.,TRBV27,15,CASRDGSSNNSPLHF,TGTGCCAGCAGGGACGGGAGTTCTAATAATTCACCCCTCCACTTT
few,TRBJ1-5,.,TRBV5-5,14,CASSLGQINQPQHF,TGTGCCAGCAGCTTGGGTCAGATCAATCAGCCCCAGCATTTT
few,TRBJ1-6,.,TRBV5-3,16,CARSFSQGSWHSPLHF,TGTGCCAGAAGCTTCAGCCAGGGTTCGTGGCATTCACCCCTCCACTTT
.,TRBJ2-5,TRBD2,TRBV28,12,CASRGLGETQYF,TGTGCCAGCAGGGGACTAGGAGAGACCCAGTACTTC
.,TRBJ2-3,.,TRBV28,12,CASSRGPGTQYF,TGTGCCAGCAGCCGAGGGCCAGGTACGCAGTATTTT